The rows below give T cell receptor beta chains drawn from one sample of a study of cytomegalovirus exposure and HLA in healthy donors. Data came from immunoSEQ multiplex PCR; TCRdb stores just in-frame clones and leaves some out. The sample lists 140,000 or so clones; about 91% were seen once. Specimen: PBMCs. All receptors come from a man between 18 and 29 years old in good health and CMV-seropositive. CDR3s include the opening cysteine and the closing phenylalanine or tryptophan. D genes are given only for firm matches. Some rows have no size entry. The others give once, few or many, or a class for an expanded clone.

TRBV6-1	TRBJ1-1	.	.	TGTGCCAGCAGTGAGGGACACCTCACTGAAGCTTTCTTT	CASSEGHLTEAFF
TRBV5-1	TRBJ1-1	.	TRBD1	TGCGCCAGCAGCGAAACAGGGGGCAGGGAGACTGAAGCTTTCTTT	CASSETGGRETEAFF
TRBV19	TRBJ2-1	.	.	TGTGCCAGTAGTATTGTACCTAGCTCCTACAATGAGCAGTTCTTC	CASSIVPSSYNEQFF
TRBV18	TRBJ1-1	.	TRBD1	TGTGCCAGCTCACCGGGACAGGGAATCACTGAAGCTTTCTTT	CASSPGQGITEAFF
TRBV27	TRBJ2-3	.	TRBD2	TGTGCCAGCAGTTTATCTAGCGGGAACACAGATACGCAGTATTTT	CASSLSSGNTDTQYF
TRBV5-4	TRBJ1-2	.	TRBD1	TGTGCCAGCAGCCCGGACAGGAGTGGCTACACCTTC	CASSPDRSGYTF
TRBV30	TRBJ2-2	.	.	TGTGCCTGGAGAACGGGTCCCGGGGAGCTGTTTTTT	CAWRTGPGELFF
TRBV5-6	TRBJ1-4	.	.	TGTGCCAGCAGCTTTAGCGGAAAACTGTTTTTT	CASSFSGKLFF
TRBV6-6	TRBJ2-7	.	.	TGTGCCAGCAGTCCCTCCCAGGGGACAAAGTACGAGCAGTACTTC	CASSPSQGTKYEQYF
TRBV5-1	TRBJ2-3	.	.	TGCGCCAGCAGGGGGACAACTAGCACAGATACGCAGTATTTT	CASRGTTSTDTQYF
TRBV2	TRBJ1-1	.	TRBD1	TGTGCCAGCAGTGGACAGGGGGCGAAAGCTTTCTTT	CASSGQGAKAFF
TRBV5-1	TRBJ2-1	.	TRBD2	TGCGCCAGCAGGAGAGGACTAGTTTCGGCCCATGAGCAGTTCTTC	CASRRGLVSAHEQFF
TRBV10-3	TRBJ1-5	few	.	TGTGCCATCAGTGAAACTAATCAGCCCCAGCATTTT	CAISETNQPQHF
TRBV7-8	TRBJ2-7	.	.	TGTGCCAGCAGCTTAGCGGAGGGGCAGCGCTACGAGCAGTACTTC	CASSLAEGQRYEQYF
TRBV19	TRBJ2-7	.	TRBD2	TGTGCCAGTCGACTTCTAGCGGGGGGTGGGGAGCAGTACTTC	CASRLLAGGGEQYF
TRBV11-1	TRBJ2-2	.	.	TGTGCCAGCAGCTCCTTGGGGGGGCCCGGGGAGCTGTTTTTT	CASSSLGGPGELFF
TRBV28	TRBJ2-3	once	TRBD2	TGTGCCAGCAGTGCGGCAGGGAGGGCAGATACGCAGTATTTT	CASSAAGRADTQYF
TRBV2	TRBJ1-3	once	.	TGTGCCAGCAGTGAAGTTCCCCCTTACTCTGGAAACACCATATATTTT	CASSEVPPYSGNTIYF
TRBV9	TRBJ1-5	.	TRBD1	TGTGCCAGCAGCCAAAGGGGGCCCTCTAATCAGCCCCAGCATTTT	CASSQRGPSNQPQHF
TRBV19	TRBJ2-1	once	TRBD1	TGTGCCAGTAGGAGGACAGGGGTCCACAATGAGCAGTTCTTC	CASRRTGVHNEQFF
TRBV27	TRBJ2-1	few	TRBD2	TGTGCCAGCAGTTTATTGGGGAGGGAGAATGAGCAGTTCTTC	CASSLLGRENEQFF
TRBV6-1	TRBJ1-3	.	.	TGTGCCAGCAGTGTCAGTCCCGGGACTTTCTCTGGAAACACCATATATTTT	CASSVSPGTFSGNTIYF
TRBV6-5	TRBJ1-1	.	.	TGTGCCAGCAGTTTCCAACGACAGACTGGAGCTTTCTTT	CASSFQRQTGAFF
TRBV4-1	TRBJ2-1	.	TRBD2	TGCGCCAGCAGCAAACCCGGGACTAGTCACAATGAGCAGTTCTTC	CASSKPGTSHNEQFF
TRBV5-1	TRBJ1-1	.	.	TGCGCCAGCAGCTTGGCTTTCTGGTTCGGGAAAACCGTGAATCACACTGAAGCTTTCTTT	CASSLAFWFGKTVNHTEAFF
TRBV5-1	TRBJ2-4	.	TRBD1	TGCGCCAGCAGCCCGGTCGGGACAGGGGGTAGTTTAGCCAAAAACATTCAGTACTTC	CASSPVGTGGSLAKNIQYF
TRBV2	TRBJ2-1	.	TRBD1	TGTGCCAGCAGTGGGCAGGGGGTAGGGAATGAGCAGTTCTTC	CASSGQGVGNEQFF
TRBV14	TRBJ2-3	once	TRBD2	TGTGCCAGCAGCCACGGCGGGAGGAGGTGGGATACGCAGTATTTT	CASSHGGRRWDTQYF
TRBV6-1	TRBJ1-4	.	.	TGTGCCAGCACCCATACCTCGGGTGAAAAACTGTTTTTT	CASTHTSGEKLFF
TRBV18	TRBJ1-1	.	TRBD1	TGTGCCAGCTCACCAAGGGGGCTGAGGAACACTGAAGCTTTCTTT	CASSPRGLRNTEAFF
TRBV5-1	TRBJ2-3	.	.	TGCGCCAGCACCGGCGGGCCCTACACAGATACGCAGTATTTT	CASTGGPYTDTQYF
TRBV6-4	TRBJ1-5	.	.	TGTGCCAGCAGCGAGAGGTTGGGCAAGGTCAACAGGGTGGCTCAGCCCCAGCATTTT	CASSERLGKVNRVAQPQHF
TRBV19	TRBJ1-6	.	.	TGTGCCAGCTCCTACGGTGTAGATAATTCACCCCTCCACTTT	CASSYGVDNSPLHF